The 25 T cell receptor beta chains reported below all come from one sample, sequenced in a study of OX40 agonist ivuxolimab in advanced cancers. Clones were sequenced by immunoSEQ multiplex PCR, and TCRdb holds only the in-frame ones, with some missing. Of tens of thousands of clones in the sample, around 80% were seen once. This specimen consisted of CD4+ or CD8+ T cells sorted from blood, obtained in a trial of the OX40 agonist ivuxolimab. Receptors were obtained from an adult with an advanced solid tumor such as melanoma, head and neck, liver or kidney cancer.

About this clone: A junction end diverges from the germline sequence, so it may reflect a read error. This chain joins TRBV7-7 and TRBJ1-1; 7 bases agree with TRBD1. The CDR3 has 13 residues. Looked up from germline, CDR1 is SSHAT and CDR2 is FNYEAQ (reference sequence). In nucleotides, the CDR3 is TGTGCTAGCAGCCGGGACAGAAACACTGAAGCTTTCTTT. Translating it yields CASSRDRNTEAFF.

This clone was observed a single time. The chain employs TRBV28 and TRBJ1-2, with D tentatively TRBD1 (5 bases). This CDR3 contains 15 residues. In germline, CDR1 is MDHEN, CDR2 SYDVKM. Deletions cut 6 bases from V and 4 bases from J, with 18 bases between. The CDR3 nucleotides are TGTGCCAGCAGGACACCGGGACGGACTCCCTATGGCTACACCTTC. Translated: CASRTPGRTPYGYTF.

This clone has only one observation. This chain joins TRBV6-6 and TRBJ1-2; D perhaps matches TRBD1 (5 bases). Germline-derived CDR1 and CDR2 are MNHNY and SVGAGI (reference sequence). The CDR3 has 14 residues. With 4 bases removed from V and 4 bases from J, the gap between germline ends came to 13 bases. The CDR3 loop is CASSSPGRSYGYTF. In DNA form, the CDR3 reads TGTGCCAGCAGTTCCCCGGGACGGAGCTATGGCTACACCTTC.

V usage is TRBV6-6 and J usage is TRBJ1-1; no reliable D call. CDR1 is MNHNY and CDR2 is SVGAGI in the germline V gene (reference sequence). CDR3 size: 11 residues. V was pared by 4 bases and J by 5 bases, with 5 bases between. CDR3 sequence: CASSSLTEAFF. CDR3 coding DNA: TGTGCCAGCAGTTCTCTTACTGAAGCTTTCTTT.

This rearrangement joins TRBV9 to TRBJ1-1; D might be TRBD1 (6 bases). V dropped 0 bases and J dropped 4 bases, with 13 bases sitting between them. This CDR3 spans 15 amino acids. Germline CDR1 is SGDLS and CDR2 is YYNGEE. DNA for the CDR3: TGTGCCAGCAGCGTAGAAGGGGGGAAGTTCACTGAAGCTTTCTTT. Translation gives CASSVEGGKFTEAFF.

V gene TRBV5-4 combines with J gene TRBJ2-5, with TRBD2 matching 13 bases. The J call may be incorrect, as the DNA end agrees better with TRBJ2-7. The CDR3 totals 16 residues. Germline assignment: CDR1 SGHNT and CDR2 YYREEE (reference sequence). The CDR3 protein is CASSHGTSGDLYEQYF. DNA for the CDR3: TGTGCCAGCAGTCACGGGACTAGCGGGGATCTTTACGAGCAGTACTTC.

V gene TRBV30 combines with J gene TRBJ1-6, with TRBD1 identical over 7 bases. The junction had 21 bases not matched to a gene; V was cut back by 4 bases and J by 12 bases. The CDR3 covers 17 residues. Germline V gives CDR1 GTSNPN, CDR2 SVGIG (reference sequence). The CDR3, as DNA: TGTGCCTGGAACCAGGGGGGCCCGGGGCCGGCCTTTAAACCCCTCCACTTT. Protein product: CAWNQGGPGPAFKPLHF. The full variable domain, in which reference TRBV30 and TRBJ1-6 provide the parts outside the CDR3, is SQTIHQWPATLVQPVGSPLSLECTVEGTSNPNLYWYRQAAGRGLQLLFYSVGIGQISSEVPQNLSASRPQDRQFILSSKKLLLSDSGFYLCAWNQGGPGPAFKPLHFGNGTRLTVT.

The chain combines TRBV5-1 with TRBJ2-5, with TRBD2 as a possible D gene (6 bases). CDR1 SGHRS and CDR2 YFSETQ come from the germline V gene. Trimming took off 0 bases at V and 3 bases at J, with 9 bases between the two ends. This CDR3 spans 14 amino acids. CDR3 amino acids: CASSLVSGEETQYF. The CDR3 DNA reads as TGCGCCAGCAGCTTGGTTTCGGGGGAAGAGACCCAGTACTTC.

The chain couples TRBV6-6 to TRBJ2-7, with 7 bases fitting TRBD2. There are 11 residues in the CDR3. V gave up 11 bases and J gave up 7 bases; unmatched junction bases: 8. CDR1 is MNHNY, CDR2 SVGAGI, per germline (reference sequence). CDR3 residues: CAGGELREQYF. For the CDR3, the DNA is TGTGCCGGGGGGGAGTTGAGGGAGCAGTACTTC.

In this sample, this clone turned up once. The rearrangement joins TRBV9 to TRBJ1-2; 7 bases line up with TRBD1. CDR1 SGDLS and CDR2 YYNGEE come from the germline V gene. V lost 4 bases to trimming and J lost 7 bases; unmatched junction nucleotides: 16. The CDR3 sequence is 16 residues long. The CDR3 reads CASSPRIGQGEGGYTF. The CDR3 DNA follows: TGTGCCAGCAGCCCACGTATAGGGCAGGGGGAGGGTGGCTACACCTTC. Complete variable domain (other parts from reference TRBV9 and TRBJ1-2): DSGVTQTPKHLITATGQRVTLRCSPRSGDLSVYWYQQSLDQGLQFLIQYYNGEERAKGNILERFSAQQFPDLHSELNLSSLELGDSALYFCASSPRIGQGEGGYTFGSGTRLTVV.

The chain couples TRBV7-3 to TRBJ2-7; D possibly matches TRBD1 or TRBD2 (5 bases each). CDR3 length: 14 amino acids. Germline values: CDR1 SGHTA, CDR2 FQGTGA. V was clipped by 5 bases and J by 0 bases, with 11 bases between them. The CDR3 DNA reads as TGTGCCAGCAGCCCCGGGACGAACTCCTACGAGCAGTACTTC. Its translation: CASSPGTNSYEQYF. Supplemented by reference TRBV7-3 and TRBJ2-7, the full variable domain reads GAGVSQTPSNKVTEKGKYVELRCDPISGHTALYWYRQSLGQGPEFLIYFQGTGAADDSGLPNDRFFAVRPEGSVSTLKIQRTERGDSAVYLCASSPGTNSYEQYFGPGTRLTVT.

The table lists this clone with a count of one. The rearrangement links TRBV19 to TRBJ2-1; D might be TRBD1 (5 bases). Trimming left V 2 bases short and J 4 bases short, with 6 bases between. This CDR3 is built from 13 residues. Looked up from germline, CDR1 is LNHDA and CDR2 is SQIVND (reference sequence). The CDR3 loop reads CASSIPGYNEQFF. The CDR3 nucleotides are TGTGCCAGTAGTATACCAGGGTACAATGAGCAGTTCTTC.

The gene calls are TRBV10-2 and TRBJ2-5; D uncertain. Germline values: CDR1 WSHSY, CDR2 SAAADI. V was shortened by 0 bases and J by 8 bases, with 13 bases between the two germline ends. This CDR3 is 14 amino acids long. The CDR3 region has the DNA TGCGCCAGCAGTGAGTCTTCAGTTCTGGGCACCCAGTACTTC. Translated: CASSESSVLGTQYF.

The genes are TRBV6-1 and TRBJ1-1; 7 nucleotides match TRBD1. The germline CDR1 and CDR2 sequences are MNHNS and SASEGT. Trimming removed 6 bases from V and 7 bases from J; junction bases left unmatched: 11. The CDR3 runs to 14 residues. The CDR3 protein is CASRFDRVDGEAFF. As DNA, the CDR3 is TGTGCCAGCAGATTTGACAGGGTTGATGGTGAAGCTTTCTTT.

The chain joins TRBV19 to TRBJ2-7; 8 nucleotides align to TRBD1. The CDR3 spans 17 residues. With V trimmed by 3 bases and J by 7 bases, 17 bases remained unmatched. Germline assignment: CDR1 LNHDA and CDR2 SQIVND (reference sequence). CDR3 loop: CASSMLEGVRGQREQYF. DNA for the CDR3: TGTGCCAGTAGTATGTTAGAGGGTGTCAGGGGGCAAAGGGAGCAGTACTTC.

This clone appeared a few times. The gene calls are TRBV27 and TRBJ2-3; D might be TRBD1 (5 bases). The CDR3 runs 13 residues. The germline V and J ends were trimmed by 5 bases and 3 bases, with 9 bases remaining between them. CDR1 is MNHEY and CDR2 is SMNVEV in the germline V gene (reference sequence). The CDR3 protein is CASSIRETDTQYF. The DNA of the CDR3 is TGTGCCAGCAGTATCAGGGAAACAGATACGCAGTATTTT.

This clone is a singleton in its sample. The rearrangement uses TRBV18 and TRBJ1-3; the match to TRBD1 covers 9 bases. The V and J ends lost 2 bases and 0 bases, in that order; junction bases with no gene match: 5. The germline V gene encodes CDR1 KGHSH and CDR2 LQKENI. The CDR3 consists of 17 residues. The CDR3 sequence is CASSPGGTGTSGNTIYF. DNA of the CDR3: TGTGCCAGCTCACCAGGTGGGACAGGGACCTCTGGAAACACCATATATTTT.

The chain is built from TRBV7-2 and TRBJ2-7, with D possibly called TRBD1 or TRBD2 (5 bases each). The CDR3 has 16 amino acids. Trimming pared 0 bases from V and 3 bases from J, leaving 15 bases between. Germline CDR1 reads SGHTA; CDR2 reads FQGNSA. The CDR3 nucleotides read TGTGCCAGCAGCTTAGCAGGAGCAGGGACCGTCTACGAGCAGTACTTC. This translates into CASSLAGAGTVYEQYF. The variable domain in full, completed from reference TRBV7-2 and TRBJ2-7, reads GAGVSQSPSNKVTEKGKDVELRCDPISGHTALYWYRQSLGQGLEFLIYFQGNSAPDKSGLPSDRFSAERTGGSVSTLTIQRTQQEDSAVYLCASSLAGAGTVYEQYFGPGTRLTVT.

The chain links TRBV5-1 to TRBJ2-2; D tentatively reads TRBD1 or TRBD2 (5 bases each). V lost 8 bases to trimming and J lost 8 bases, with 16 bases between them. Per the germline V gene, CDR1 is SGHRS and CDR2 is YFSETQ. The CDR3 totals 13 residues. The CDR3 DNA is TGCGCCAGGCGGCCTGGGGGAGAGGGGGAGCTGTTTTTT. Translation: CARRPGGEGELFF.

The count of this clone is one. The V call is TRBV4-1, the J call TRBJ2-5; TRBD2 matches at 10 bases. V shed 0 bases and J 2 bases; nucleotides not matched to a gene: 6. There are 17 residues in the CDR3. The germline V gene encodes CDR1 MGHRA and CDR2 YSYEKL. CDR3 DNA sequence: TGCGCCAGCAGCCAAGAAAGTAGCGGGAGGTTACAAGAGACCCAGTACTTC. Its translation: CASSQESSGRLQETQYF.

The gene calls are TRBV4-2 and TRBJ1-2, with D possibly TRBD1 on 6 matching bases. The germline V and J ends were trimmed by 0 bases and 1 base, with 12 bases remaining between them. Germline V CDR1 and CDR2: LGHNA, YNFKEQ. This CDR3 is built from 16 residues. The DNA of the CDR3 is TGTGCCAGCAGCCAAGATGTAGGACAGCGTAACTATGGCTACACCTTC. Encoded protein: CASSQDVGQRNYGYTF.

The J gene is TRBJ2-5, the V gene TRBV7-2, with TRBD2 matching over 15 bases. The CDR3 consists of 16 residues. The V gene end was trimmed by 5 bases and the J gene end by 5 bases; junction bases not matched to a gene: 6. Per germline, CDR1 SGHTA and CDR2 FQGNSA. The CDR3 bases are TGTGCCAGCAGCCCAGGACTAGCGGGGGGGACGGAGACCCAGTACTTC. This codes for CASSPGLAGGTETQYF.

The CDR3 region has the DNA TGTGCCAGCTCACCGGACAGAAACTATGGCTACACCTTC. Translated: CASSPDRNYGYTF. The genes are TRBV18 and TRBJ1-2; the D gene is possibly TRBD1 (6 bases). Germline CDR1 reads KGHSH; CDR2 reads LQKENI. Trimming left V 3 bases short and J 2 bases short, with 7 bases between. This CDR3 is 13 amino acids long.

The J gene is TRBJ1-2, the V gene TRBV30; TRBD1 is a possible D gene (6 bases). The V and J ends lost 2 bases and 7 bases respectively, with 20 bases between them. Germline CDR1 is GTSNPN and CDR2 is SVGIG (reference sequence). There are 15 residues in the CDR3. CDR3 amino acids: CAWSPGGAGASGYTF. The CDR3 DNA follows: TGTGCCTGGAGTCCAGGCGGGGCAGGGGCGTCTGGCTACACCTTC.

V is TRBV30 and J is TRBJ1-5; D ambiguous. V dropped 3 bases and J dropped 4 bases, with 10 bases sitting between them. The V gene's germline CDR1 is GTSNPN and CDR2 SVGIG (reference sequence). This CDR3 has 13 amino acids. CDR3 loop: CAWREGVNQPQHF. CDR3 nucleotides: TGTGCCTGGAGGGAAGGTGTGAATCAGCCCCAGCATTTT.